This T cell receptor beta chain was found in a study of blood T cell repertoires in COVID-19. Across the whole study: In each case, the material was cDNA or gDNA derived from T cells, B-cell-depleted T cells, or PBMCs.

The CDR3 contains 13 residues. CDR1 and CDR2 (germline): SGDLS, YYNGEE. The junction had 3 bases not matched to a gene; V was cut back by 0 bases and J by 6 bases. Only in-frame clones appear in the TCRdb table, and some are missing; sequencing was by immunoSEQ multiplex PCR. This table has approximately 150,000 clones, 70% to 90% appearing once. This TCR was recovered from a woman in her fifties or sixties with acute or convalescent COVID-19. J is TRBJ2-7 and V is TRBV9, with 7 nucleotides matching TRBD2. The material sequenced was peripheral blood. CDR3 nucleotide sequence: TGTGCCAGCAGCGTAGTGACGGGAGGCGAGCAGTACTTC. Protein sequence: CASSVVTGGEQYF.